This T cell receptor (beta chain) was captured in a study of monozygotic twins with inflammatory bowel disease (dated by TCRdb to between 2017 and 2020). Background for the entire study: In total, 28 monozygotic twin pairs made up the full study: 19 Danish pairs, all IBD-discordant, plus nine German pairs, of which four were IBD-concordant and five were IBD-discordant. The search for disease-associated traits relied mainly on comparing, within discordant pairs, IBD patients with their genetically identical healthy co-twins. Each individual had, on average, about 151 000 unique TCRalpha sequences and 181 000 unique TCRbeta sequences available for analysis.

Library construction relied on 5' RACE. The input for every TCR library was approximately 3,500 ng of total RNA. For each sample, cDNA synthesis was carried out in eight separate reactions using SMARTScribe reverse transcriptase. During cDNA synthesis, template switching introduced unique molecular identifiers that contained a 6-nucleotide sample barcode. TCRalpha and TCRbeta cDNA was amplified in two nested PCRs of approximately 17 and 9 cycles, and bead purification was carried out after each PCR. Before amplification, cDNA was treated with uracil DNA-glycosylase and purified using the QIAquick PCR purification kit. In the second PCR, Illumina TruSeq-compatible adapters and sample-specific barcodes were added. TapeStation and Qubit were used to check library quality and concentration, and roughly 5.5 ng of each library was pooled. Sequencing of pooled libraries was carried out on an Illumina HiSeq2500 single-index Rapid Run using 2 x 100 bp reads and custom sequencing primers. In the source study's methods: MiGEC version 1.2.6 was used for UMI-based consensus assembly, which corrected PCR and sequencing errors. MiXCR version 2.1.1 handled V(D)J alignment, clonotype assembly and CDR3 extraction. To normalise gene usage, clonotype sharing and MAIT/NKT TCR abundance, the analysis used the top 1000, 10 000 and 20 000 clonotypes per sample. After downsampling to 27 000 UMIs, diversity was calculated as the inverse Simpson index using the vegan R package. Paired Mann-Whitney U tests on discordant twin pairs were used, with Benjamini-Hochberg multiple-testing correction. The reads were reprocessed in TCRdb, with one entry per CDR3 protein sequence and no accompanying DNA. The V and J calls follow TCRdb's processing rather than the paper's. The sample's table lists a count of 150,000 to 200,000 distinct CDR3 sequences. The ten largest clonotypes hold 6% to 9.5% of the sample.

Overall study results and their limits: The results gave no support for a single strong signal or clonotype linked to IBD. Measured by the inverse Simpson index, TCRbeta repertoire diversity was lower in IBD patients than in their healthy co-twins. Repertoire similarity did not differ between concordant and discordant twins, possibly due to limited statistical power. Different T cell subtypes could not be distinguished in the analysis. Compared with healthy twins, IBD patients shared fewer clonotypes with other individuals, and the difference was most pronounced in patients with signs of disease activity. Because patients received different immunosuppressive treatments, the repertoires may have picked up extra background noise and variability between individuals.

A remark on this clonotype: The antigen it binds to is not known.

Its CDR3 holds 16 amino acids, cysteine through phenylalanine. The nucleotide record is missing. CDR1 and CDR2 were assigned from the germline V gene (reference sequence) as DFQATT and SNEGSKA. From each donor, an approximately 2.5 ml peripheral blood sample was collected into PAXgene tubes and kept at -80 degrees C. Without any T cell sorting, total RNA was extracted from whole blood using the PAXgene blood miRNA kit on an automated QIAcube. Deep TCRalpha and TCRbeta repertoire profiling with unique molecular barcoding was performed on peripheral blood of monozygotic twin pairs concordant or discordant for inflammatory bowel disease. For every twin pair, smoking habits were documented, and each individual was categorised as a current, former or never smoker.

The rearrangement joined TRBV20-1 to TRBJ2-3; the TCRdb D gene call, TRBD2, has no DNA to confirm it. The sequenced sample consisted of blood. The receptor's source is a human donor with ulcerative colitis or Crohn's disease, or a healthy co-twin of an affected twin (not recorded which). The CDR3: CSAARELEGGTDTQYF.